The T cell receptor beta chain described here comes from a study of blood T cell repertoires in COVID-19. V was shortened by 5 bases and J by 2 bases, with 11 bases between the two germline ends. CDR1 SEHNR and CDR2 FQNEAQ come from the germline V gene (reference sequence). The CDR3 has 14 residues. The age range of participants was about 18 to 90 years, with residence in 20 to 25 US areas. Each exposed participant met a COVID-19 case in the 2 weeks preceding study entry. How the authors handled the data: Nucleated cell counts were estimated from reference gene primer amplification. Libraries were prepared by immunoSEQ multiplex PCR; TCRdb keeps only in-frame clonotypes and omits some of them. That table is the source of V, J and clone size, and D and trimming were worked out from the DNA. The table includes some 180,000 clones, 84% detected once.

Sequencing was done on a sample of PBMCs or T cells enriched from blood (not recorded which). The V call is TRBV7-9, the J call TRBJ2-3; maybe TRBD2 (6 bases). This clonotype was sampled from a young woman who had been exposed to COVID-19. The CDR3 here is CASSQPGLTDTQYF. CDR3 nucleotide sequence: TGTGCCAGCAGCCAACCGGGACTCACAGATACGCAGTATTTT.